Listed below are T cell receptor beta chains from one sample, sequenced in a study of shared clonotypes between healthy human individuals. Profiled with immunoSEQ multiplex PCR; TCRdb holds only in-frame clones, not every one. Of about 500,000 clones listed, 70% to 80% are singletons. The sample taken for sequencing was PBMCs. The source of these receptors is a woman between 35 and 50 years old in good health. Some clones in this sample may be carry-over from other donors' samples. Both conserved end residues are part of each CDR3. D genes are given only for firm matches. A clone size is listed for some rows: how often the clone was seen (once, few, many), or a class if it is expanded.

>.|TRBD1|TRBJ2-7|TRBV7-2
TGTGCCAGCAGCCAACACAGGGGGCCGTACGAGCAGTACTTC
CASSQHRGPYEQYF
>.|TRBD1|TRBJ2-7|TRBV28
TGTGCCACCCACCAGGGGGCAGTCGACGAGCAGTACTTC
CATHQGAVDEQYF
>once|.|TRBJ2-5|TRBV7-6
TGTGCCAGCAGCCCCAAGTTTGGGGCCCAAGAGACCCAGTACTTC
CASSPKFGAQETQYF
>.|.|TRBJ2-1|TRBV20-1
TGCAGTGCTAGTCGGCACAATGAGCAGTTCTTC
CSASRHNEQFF
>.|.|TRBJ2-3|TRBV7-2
TGTGCCAGCAGCCCGTACCCTAGCACAGATACGCAGTATTTT
CASSPYPSTDTQYF
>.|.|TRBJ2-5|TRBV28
TGTGCCAGCCTTCTAGAGCTGGGGAGCCAAGAGACCCAGTACTTC
CASLLELGSQETQYF
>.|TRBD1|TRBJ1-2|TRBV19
TGTGCCACCACAGACAGGGCATACTATGGCTACACCTTC
CATTDRAYYGYTF
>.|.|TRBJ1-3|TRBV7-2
TGTGCCAGCAGCTTGTGGGGCTTCTCTGGAAACACCATATATTTT
CASSLWGFSGNTIYF
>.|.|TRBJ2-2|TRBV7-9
TGTGCCAGCATCCCCGGACGGAGGCGCAACACCGGGGAGCTGTTTTTT
CASIPGRRRNTGELFF
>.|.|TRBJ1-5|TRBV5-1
TGCGCCAGCAGCTTGGATGTCGGTCAGCCCCAGCATTTT
CASSLDVGQPQHF
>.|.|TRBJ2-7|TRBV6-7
TGTGCCAGCAGTCGCTGCCCTAGATCAGAGCAGTACTTC
CASSRCPRSEQYF
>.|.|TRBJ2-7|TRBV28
TGTGCCAGCAGTTTCTCAGGGTTAAGGGCCGAGCAGTACTTC
CASSFSGLRAEQYF
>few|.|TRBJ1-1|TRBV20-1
TGCAGTGCCCGATTGGATGCTGAAGCTTTCTTT
CSARLDAEAFF
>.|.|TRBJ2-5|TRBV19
TGTGCCAGTTCACCGGGACTGGAGCGGGAGACCCAGTACTTC
CASSPGLERETQYF
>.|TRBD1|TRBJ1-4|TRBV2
TGTGCCAGCAGTGAAGGCGGGACAGGGAATGAAAAACTGTTTTTT
CASSEGGTGNEKLFF
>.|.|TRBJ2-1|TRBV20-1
TGCAGTGCTTCTCTGTTCGGTGAGCAGTTCTTC
CSASLFGEQFF
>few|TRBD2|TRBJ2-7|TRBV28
TGTGCCAGCAGCCCTGTATCCGGGACTAGCGGCGCCTACGAGCAGTACTTC
CASSPVSGTSGAYEQYF
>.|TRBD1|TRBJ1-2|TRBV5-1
TGCGCCAGCAGCTTGACACAGGGGGCGCAATCCCATGGCTACACCTTC
CASSLTQGAQSHGYTF
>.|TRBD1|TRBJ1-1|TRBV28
TGTGCCAGCAGTTCCCGGGACAGGGCGAGGACTGAAGCTTTCTTT
CASSSRDRARTEAFF
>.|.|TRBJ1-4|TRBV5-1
TGCGCCAGCAGAACGGGAAATCCTAATGAAAAACTGTTTTTT
CASRTGNPNEKLFF
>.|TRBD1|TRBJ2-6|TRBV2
TGTGCCAGGAACGACAGGGGTTATTCTGGGGCCAACGTCCTGACTTTC
CARNDRGYSGANVLTF
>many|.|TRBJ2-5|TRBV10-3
TGTGCCATCAGTCAGGACACCTCAGGCACCCAGTACTTC
CAISQDTSGTQYF
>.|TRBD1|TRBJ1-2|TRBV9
TGTGCCAGCAGCGTAGGTCAGGGGGCAAACTATGGCTACACCTTC
CASSVGQGANYGYTF
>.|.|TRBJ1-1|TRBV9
TGTGCCAGCAGCCCCCTACAGGGAAGTGAAGCTTTCTTT
CASSPLQGSEAFF
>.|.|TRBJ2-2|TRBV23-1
TGCGCCAGCAGTCGATCTGACAGCCGCGAAGTGGCCGGGGAGCTGTTTTTT
CASSRSDSREVAGELFF
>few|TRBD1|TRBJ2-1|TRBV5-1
TGCGCCAGCAGCCCCTGGGACAGCTCCTACAATGAGCAGTTCTTC
CASSPWDSSYNEQFF
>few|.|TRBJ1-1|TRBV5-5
TGTGCCAGCAGCCAAGGGGGGAACACTGAAGCTCTCTTT
CASSQGGNTEALF
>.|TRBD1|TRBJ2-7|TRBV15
TGTGCCACCAGCAGGGACAGGGGGTCGTACGAGCAGTACTTC
CATSRDRGSYEQYF
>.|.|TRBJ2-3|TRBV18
TGTGCCAGCTCCGGGGCAGGGAAAGATACGCAGTATTTT
CASSGAGKDTQYF
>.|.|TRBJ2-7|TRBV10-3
TGTGCCATCAGTGAGTCGGGGGGCGAGCAGTACTTC
CAISESGGEQYF
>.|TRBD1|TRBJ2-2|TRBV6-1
TGTGCCAGCAGTGGGATGACAGGGGACGTCGGGGAGCTGTTTTTT
CASSGMTGDVGELFF
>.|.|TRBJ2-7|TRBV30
TGTGCCTGGAGTTCCGTCTACGAGCAGTACTTC
CAWSSVYEQYF
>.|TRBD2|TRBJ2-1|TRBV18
TGTGCCAGCTCACTCCGTCCGGAGCTCGGGGGGGAGCAGTTCTTC
CASSLRPELGGEQFF